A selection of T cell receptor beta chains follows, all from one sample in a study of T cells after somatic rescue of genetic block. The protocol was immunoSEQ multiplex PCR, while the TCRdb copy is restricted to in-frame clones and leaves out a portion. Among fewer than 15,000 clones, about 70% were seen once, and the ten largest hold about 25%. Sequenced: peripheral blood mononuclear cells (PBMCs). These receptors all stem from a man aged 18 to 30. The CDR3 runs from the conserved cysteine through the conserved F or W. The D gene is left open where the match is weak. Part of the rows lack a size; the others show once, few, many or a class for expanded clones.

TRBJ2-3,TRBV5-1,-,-,CASSQGSSTDTQYF,TGCGCCAGCAGCCAGGGGTCCAGCACAGATACGCAGTATTTT
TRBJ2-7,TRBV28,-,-,CASSFGRYYEQYF,TGTGCCAGCAGTTTCGGGAGATACTACGAGCAGTACTTC
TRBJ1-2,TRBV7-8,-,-,CASTLDGIYGYGYTF,TGTGCCAGCACCCTGGACGGCATCTACGGCTATGGCTACACCTTC
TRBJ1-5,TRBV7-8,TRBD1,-,CASSIQGNQPQHF,TGTGCCAGCAGCATACAGGGGAATCAGCCCCAGCATTTT
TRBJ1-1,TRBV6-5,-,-,CASSYGAGVNTEAFF,TGTGCCAGCAGTTACGGGGCAGGGGTGAACACTGAAGCTTTCTTT
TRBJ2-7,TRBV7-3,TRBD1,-,CASSFRGQASYEQYF,TGTGCCAGCAGCTTCCGGGGACAGGCATCCTACGAGCAGTACTTC
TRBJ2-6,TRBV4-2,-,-,CASSQDPAGGGSGANVLTF,TGTGCCAGCAGCCAAGATCCCGCAGGGGGAGGATCTGGGGCCAACGTCCTGACTTTC
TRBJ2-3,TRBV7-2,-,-,CASSLRQATSTDTQYF,TGTGCCAGCAGCTTACGCCAGGCGACTAGCACAGATACGCAGTATTTT
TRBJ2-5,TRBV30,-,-,CAWSRIAVQETQYF,TGTGCCTGGAGTCGAATAGCGGTCCAAGAGACCCAGTACTTC
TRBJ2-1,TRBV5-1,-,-,CASSFRLRSYNEQFF,TGCGCCAGCAGCTTCCGGCTTCGCTCCTACAATGAGCAGTTCTTC
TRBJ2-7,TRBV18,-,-,CASSRGAGSMSYEQYF,TGTGCCAGCTCTCGTGGGGCAGGCTCGATGTCCTACGAGCAGTACTTC
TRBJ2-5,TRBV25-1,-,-,CASSGHGGRASQETQYF,TGTGCCAGCAGTGGACATGGCGGCAGGGCATCTCAAGAGACCCAGTACTTC
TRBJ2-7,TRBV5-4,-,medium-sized,CASSAPVGGGGQYEQYF,TGTGCCAGCAGCGCACCCGTGGGGGGGGGCGGCCAGTACGAGCAGTACTTC
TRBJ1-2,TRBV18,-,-,CASSPGEGTNYGYTF,TGTGCCAGCTCACCTGGGGAGGGAACTAACTATGGCTACACCTTC
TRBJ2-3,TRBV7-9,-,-,CASSPGTFTGTQYF,TGTGCCAGCAGCCCCGGGACTTTCACCGGTACGCAGTATTTT
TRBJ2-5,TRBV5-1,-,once,CASSLAAVGETQYF,TGCGCCAGCAGCTTGGCCGCAGTAGGAGAGACCCAGTACTTC
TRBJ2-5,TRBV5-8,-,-,CASSWTQGLGQETQYF,TGTGCCAGCAGCTGGACACAGGGTCTCGGCCAAGAGACCCAGTACTTC
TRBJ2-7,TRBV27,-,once,CASSMWSNRVEQYF,TGTGCCAGCAGCATGTGGTCCAACAGGGTCGAGCAGTACTTC
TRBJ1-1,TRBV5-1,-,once,CASSFEKASNTEAFF,TGCGCCAGCAGCTTTGAGAAGGCTTCGAACACTGAAGCTTTCTTT
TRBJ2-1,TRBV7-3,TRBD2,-,CASSVTSGSNEQFF,TGTGCCAGCAGCGTCACTAGCGGGAGTAATGAGCAGTTCTTC
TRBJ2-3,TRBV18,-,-,CASSPPRGTDTQYF,TGTGCCAGCTCACCACCGAGGGGCACAGATACGCAGTATTTT
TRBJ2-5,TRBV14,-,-,CASSLQQGKGFQETQYF,TGTGCCAGCAGCCTCCAACAGGGAAAAGGGTTTCAGGAGACCCAGTACTTC
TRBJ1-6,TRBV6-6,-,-,CASSLRGLNSPLHF,TGTGCCAGCAGTCTCCGGGGGCTGAATTCACCCCTCCACTTT
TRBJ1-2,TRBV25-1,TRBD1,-,CASSSRGQVDYGYTF,TGTGCCAGCAGTAGTAGGGGGCAGGTGGATTATGGCTACACCTTC
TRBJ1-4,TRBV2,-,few,CASRGYPSAPNEKLFF,TGTGCCAGCAGGGGATACCCGTCGGCACCTAATGAAAAACTGTTTTTT